These 27 T cell receptor beta chains originate from one sample sequenced in a study of vaccination and CD4 T cells after COVID-19. These receptors have no known antigen. The treatment denotes: approximately nine-day PBMC culture with coronavirus spike peptide pools or control peptides (ViraFEST assay). Unexposed donor CD4+ T cells predated the COVID-19 pandemic, collected 2011-2018. The assay that was used to sequence DNA from cultured CD4+ T cells was the Oncomine TCR Beta short-read assay. Scientists extracted genomic DNA from CD4+ T cells grown in culture. TCRdb independently ran MiXCR on the PCR reads; one entry per CDR3 protein. Found here are around 9,000 distinct CDR3 sequences, roughly 32% of them singletons; the top ten hold 22%. Sequencing was done on a sample of CD4+ T cells from blood, cultured in vitro. These receptors came from a human donor in good health.

This clonotype has a handful of counts. The chain joins TRBV6-1 to TRBJ1-6, with 8 bases matching TRBD1. This CDR3 spans 15 amino acids. J lost 8 bases, V lost 6 bases, and 9 bases had no gene match. In germline, CDR1 is MNHNS, CDR2 SASEGT. DNA of the CDR3: TGTGCCAGCAGGCTGCTTACAGGGGGTTATTCACCCCTCCACTTT. Its protein is CASRLLTGGYSPLHF.

This clonotype appeared a few times. The chain links TRBV7-3 to TRBJ2-1, with D hard to call. CDR1 is SGHTA, CDR2 FQGTGA, per germline. This CDR3 contains 15 residues. V was pared by 2 bases and J by 0 bases, with 8 bases between. The CDR3 here is CASSLDGRSYNEQFF. CDR3 in DNA: TGTGCCAGCAGCTTAGATGGTCGCTCCTACAATGAGCAGTTCTTC. Using reference TRBV7-3 and TRBJ2-1 for the parts outside the CDR3, the full variable domain is GAGVSQTPSNKVTEKGKYVELRCDPISGHTALYWYRQSLGQGPEFLIYFQGTGAADDSGLPNDRFFAVRPEGSVSTLKIQRTERGDSAVYLCASSLDGRSYNEQFFGPGTRLTVL.

This clonotype is classed as medium-sized (0.01 to 0.1%). J is TRBJ1-1 and V is TRBV7-2; TRBD1 might be the D (5 bases). The CDR3 sequence is 15 residues long. Per the germline V gene, CDR1 is SGHTA and CDR2 is FQGNSA. V was cut by 4 bases and J by 4 bases, with 16 bases left in between. The CDR3 loop is CASSYMGVTSTEAFF. The CDR3 DNA is TGTGCCAGCAGCTATATGGGGGTCACTTCCACTGAAGCTTTCTTT.

This clonotype was seen only a few times. The genes are TRBV7-9 and TRBJ2-1, with 9 bases that match TRBD2. Trimming cost V 2 bases and J 5 bases; bases outside gene matches: 7. Germline CDR1 SEHNR, CDR2 FQNEAQ (reference sequence). The CDR3 covers 16 residues. CDR3 DNA: TGTGCCAGCAGCTTACTGCTGCGGGAGGGAAACAATGAGCAGTTCTTC. Protein sequence: CASSLLLREGNNEQFF.

V gene TRBV5-4 combines with J gene TRBJ2-7; TRBD1 matches at 9 bases. J was trimmed by 9 bases and V by 4 bases; bases with no gene match: 11. The germline gives CDR1 SGHNT, CDR2 YYREEE (reference sequence). This CDR3 is built from 14 residues. DNA of the CDR3: TGTGCCAGCAGCCCAGGAACGGGGACAGGGTCGCAGTACTTC. Translating gives CASSPGTGTGSQYF.

This chain joins TRBV6-1 and TRBJ1-6, with D perhaps matching TRBD1 (5 bases). This CDR3 spans 16 amino acids. Looked up from germline, CDR1 is MNHNS and CDR2 is SASEGT. V lost 6 bases and J 2 bases, leaving 14 bases between the germline ends. For the CDR3, the DNA is TGTGCCAGCAGATTGCGTGGCAGGGCCTATAATTCACCCCTCCACTTT. Translation: CASRLRGRAYNSPLHF.

The rearrangement joins TRBV4-1 to TRBJ2-1; TRBD2 matches 14 bases. The CDR3 loop spans 16 amino acids. V shed 6 bases, J shed 8 bases, and the junction held 9 bases outside the gene matches. The germline CDR1 and CDR2 sequences are MGHRA and YSYEKL. This CDR3 reads CASRRRLAGGPDEQFF. The CDR3 DNA follows: TGCGCCAGCAGAAGAAGACTAGCGGGAGGGCCCGATGAGCAGTTCTTC.

There are a few counts of this clonotype. J is TRBJ1-1 and V is TRBV2; D gene ambiguous. Trimming took off 7 bases at V and 1 base at J, with 10 bases between the two ends. CDR3 length: 13 residues. CDR1 SNHLY and CDR2 FYNNEI come from the germline V gene. The CDR3 reads CASIQGRNTEAFF. For the CDR3, the DNA is TGTGCCAGCATCCAAGGTAGGAACACTGAAGCTTTCTTT.

The chain employs TRBV7-9 and TRBJ2-7, with 7 nucleotides matching TRBD2. After removal of 8 bases from V and 1 base from J, the junction contained 14 bases not matched to a gene. CDR3 length: 16 residues. Germline V gene lookup returns CDR1 SEHNR and CDR2 FQNEAQ (reference sequence). The CDR3 nucleotides read TGTGCCAGCGGGCATCCTTGGCTAGCGGATTCCTACGAGCAGTACTTC. Translating gives CASGHPWLADSYEQYF.

V and J are TRBV11-3 and TRBJ2-1; TRBD2 matches 7 bases. This CDR3 region has 15 residues. With 4 bases clipped from V and 6 bases from J, the junction kept 9 bases outside the gene matches. Germline CDR1 and CDR2: SGHNT and YENEEA. The CDR3 protein is CASSSSGPAGNEQFF. The DNA for the CDR3 is TGTGCCAGCAGCTCTAGCGGCCCAGCGGGCAATGAGCAGTTCTTC.

The chain is built from TRBV5-4 and TRBJ2-2; TRBD1 matches at 10 bases. Germline V CDR1 and CDR2: SGHNT, YYREEE (reference sequence). The CDR3 runs 16 residues. V was pared by 4 bases and J by 6 bases, with 9 bases of the junction left unmatched. The CDR3: CASSTRQGAGSGELFF. The CDR3 DNA follows: TGTGCCAGCAGCACTCGACAGGGGGCGGGGTCCGGGGAGCTGTTTTTT.

The rearrangement uses TRBV19 and TRBJ2-4; TRBD2 aligns across 7 bases. CDR1 and CDR2 from the germline V gene are LNHDA and SQIVND (reference sequence). This CDR3 spans 16 amino acids. V lost 4 bases to trimming and J lost 7 bases; unmatched junction nucleotides: 13. CDR3 region: CASSTFSRELSNIQYF. CDR3 bases: TGTGCCAGTAGTACCTTTTCGCGGGAGTTGTCGAACATTCAGTACTTC.

The chain couples TRBV20-1 to TRBJ1-2; D is undetermined. Looked up from germline, CDR1 is DFQATT and CDR2 is SNEGSKA (reference sequence). This CDR3 comprises 12 residues. V lost 1 base and J lost 8, with 11 bases in between. In DNA form, the CDR3 reads TGCAGTGCTAGAGCCGAACCGGGAGGCTACACCTTC. Residues: CSARAEPGGYTF.

This clonotype was detected a few times. This rearrangement joins TRBV28 to TRBJ2-3; D is uncertain. V was trimmed by 5 bases and J by 2 bases, leaving 5 bases between them. Germline V gene sequence: CDR1 MDHEN, CDR2 SYDVKM. There are 12 residues in the CDR3. CDR3 region: CASSLLTDTQYF. The CDR3 bases are TGTGCCAGCAGTCTCCTCACAGATACGCAGTATTTT.

This clonotype was seen more than once but under ten times. The chain couples TRBV20-1 to TRBJ1-1; D is possibly TRBD1 (5 bases). Looked up from germline, CDR1 is DFQATT and CDR2 is SNEGSKA (reference sequence). V was trimmed by 5 bases and J by 4 bases, leaving 17 bases between them. The CDR3 length is 14 residues. The CDR3 spells CSAPQGGQGTEAFF. Here the CDR3 DNA reads TGCAGTGCTCCGCAGGGAGGGCAGGGCACTGAAGCTTTCTTT.

The chain couples TRBV29-1 to TRBJ1-5; D is uncertain. The CDR3 is 14 amino acids. Per germline, CDR1 SQVTM and CDR2 ANQGSEA. V lost 4 bases and J lost 0, with 10 bases in between. CDR3 coding DNA: TGCAGCGTTGGGGGTGCGGGTAGCAATCAGCCCCAGCATTTT. Translation: CSVGGAGSNQPQHF.

CDR3 region: CSARLAGVHEQYF. CDR3 sequence (DNA): TGCAGTGCTAGACTAGCGGGAGTCCACGAGCAGTACTTC. The V and J genes are TRBV20-1 and TRBJ2-7; 10 positions agree with TRBD2. Unmatched junction bases numbered 3, after V lost 2 bases and J lost 5 bases. The CDR3 is made up of 13 amino acids. Germline V lookup: CDR1 DFQATT, CDR2 SNEGSKA (reference sequence).

V is TRBV21-1 and J is TRBJ2-3; the table's D call of TRBD1 was not tested on the DNA. TRBV21-1 counts as a pseudogene. CDR3 size: 12 residues. The CDR3 protein is CARDPVRDTQYF. The CDR3 DNA reads TGTGCCAGAGACCCGGTAAGAGATACGCAGTATTTT.

The chain uses TRBV30 and TRBJ2-1, with TRBD2 matching 13 bases. Trimming cost V 3 bases and J 6 bases; bases outside gene matches: 2. The CDR3 has 14 residues. Germline lookup yields CDR1 GTSNPN and CDR2 SVGIG (reference sequence). The CDR3 reads CAWSWTSGSNEQFF. In DNA form, the CDR3 reads TGTGCCTGGAGCTGGACTAGCGGGAGCAATGAGCAGTTCTTC.

The rearrangement uses TRBV20-1 and TRBJ2-5, with TRBD2 matching over 10 bases. This CDR3 contains 15 residues. The germline CDR1 and CDR2 sequences are DFQATT and SNEGSKA (reference sequence). The V and J ends lost 0 bases and 1 base, in that order; junction bases with no gene match: 2. The DNA for the CDR3 is TGCAGTGCTAGAGACTCTAGCGGGAGCCAAGAGACCCAGTACTTC. This encodes CSARDSSGSQETQYF.

This clonotype occurred a few times. The chain carries TRBV27 and TRBJ2-5; 8 bases align to TRBD2. The V gene end was trimmed by 7 bases and the J gene end by 4 bases; junction bases not matched to a gene: 8. The germline gives CDR1 MNHEY, CDR2 SMNVEV (reference sequence). The CDR3 length is 14 residues. CDR3 protein: CASKRLARGETQYF. DNA of the CDR3: TGTGCCAGCAAAAGACTAGCGAGGGGAGAGACCCAGTACTTC.

This chain links TRBV7-2 with TRBJ2-7, with D possibly matching TRBD1 (5 bases). The germline V gene encodes CDR1 SGHTA and CDR2 FQGNSA. The CDR3 is 14 amino acids. V lost 4 bases, J lost 2 bases, and 12 bases lay in between. The CDR3 DNA follows: TGTGCCAGCAGCTCGGGCAGGGTCACCTACGAGCAGTACTTC. Amino acid sequence: CASSSGRVTYEQYF.

CDR3 sequence (DNA): TGTGCCAGCAGTTCCCTACTAGCCGCGACAACAGATACGCAGTATTTT. Residues: CASSSLLAATTDTQYF. This chain connects TRBV6-5 to TRBJ2-3; TRBD2 might be the D (6 bases). This CDR3 is built from 16 residues. The ends were cut back, 4 bases at V and 3 bases at J, with 17 bases in the middle. Germline-derived CDR1 and CDR2 are MNHEY and SVGAGI.

This sequence joins TRBV10-3 and TRBJ1-6; 9 bases align to TRBD1. This CDR3 has 14 amino acids. Germline V CDR1 and CDR2: ENHRY, SYGVKD. V shed 5 bases and J 8 bases; nucleotides not matched to a gene: 4. In DNA, the CDR3 is TGTGCCATCAGTTGGGACAGGGTGGATTCACCCCTCCACTTT. Translating gives CAISWDRVDSPLHF.

The chain employs TRBV25-1 and TRBJ1-5; no reliable D call. Deletions cut 1 base from V and 7 bases from J, with 11 bases between. CDR3 length: 14 residues. CDR1 and CDR2 (germline): MGHDK, SYGVNS. The chain's CDR3 is CASSESRVGQPQHF. The CDR3 region has the DNA TGTGCCAGCAGTGAATCGAGAGTAGGCCAGCCCCAGCATTTT.

The CDR3 spells CASSEGVGGKQFF. CDR3 bases: TGTGCCAGCAGTGAAGGGGTGGGCGGGAAGCAGTTCTTC. The chain combines TRBV6-1 with TRBJ2-1; D might be TRBD2 (6 bases). In germline, CDR1 is MNHNS, CDR2 SASEGT. V lost 1 base and J 11 bases, leaving 12 bases between the germline ends. There are 13 residues in the CDR3.

The V gene is TRBV20-1, the J gene TRBJ1-1, with D hard to call. The CDR3 loop spans 13 amino acids. Between the trimmed V and J ends, which lost 4 bases and 0 bases, there was a span of 9 bases. CDR1 and CDR2 (germline): DFQATT, SNEGSKA (reference sequence). The CDR3 region is CSATFDLNTEAFF. The DNA of the CDR3 is TGCAGTGCTACGTTCGACCTGAACACTGAAGCTTTCTTT.